This is a list of T cell receptor beta chains from one sample in a study of blood T cell repertoires in COVID-19. Clones were read by immunoSEQ multiplex PCR, and TCRdb kept only the in-frame ones, dropping some. The sample consists of roughly 99,000 clones, 60% to 85% of them appearing once. Sequenced input: peripheral blood. The receptors were sampled from a man aged 70-80 years with acute or convalescent COVID-19. The CDR3 runs from the conserved cysteine through the conserved F or W. A D gene is named only where the DNA matches it firmly. The size entry is marked missing in some rows and otherwise reads once, few, many or a size class.

clone_size j_call v_call d_call cdr3_aa cdr3_nt
NA TRBJ2-7 TRBV3-1/TRBV3-2 TRBD2 CASSQGLAGGEQYF TGTGCCAGCAGCCAAGGACTAGCGGGGGGCGAGCAGTACTTC
few TRBJ2-5 TRBV7-3 NA CASSLIAEETQYF TGTGCCAGCAGCTTAATAGCGGAAGAGACCCAGTACTTC
NA TRBJ1-4 TRBV11-2 NA CASSLTALNEKLFF TGTGCCAGCAGCTTGACAGCTCTGAATGAAAAACTGTTTTTT
NA TRBJ1-1 TRBV3-1/TRBV3-2 TRBD1 CASSRDRVTEAFF TGTGCCAGCAGCCGGGACAGGGTGACCGAAGCTTTCTTT
NA TRBJ2-3 TRBV10-1 NA CASSESWEEPQYF TGCGCCAGCAGTGAGTCTTGGGAGGAGCCGCAGTATTTT
NA TRBJ2-5 TRBV2 NA CASSGQAETQYF TGTGCCAGCAGTGGACAGGCTGAGACCCAGTACTTC
NA TRBJ2-7 TRBV27 NA CASSSPLFYEQYF TGTGCCAGCAGTTCCCCTCTTTTCTACGAGCAGTACTTC
few TRBJ2-5 TRBV20-1 TRBD1 CSVTGGETQYF TGCAGTGTCACAGGGGGAGAGACCCAGTACTTC
many TRBJ1-5 TRBV19 NA CASRSAGAGNQPQHF TGTGCCAGTAGGTCGGCTGGGGCGGGCAATCAGCCCCAGCATTTT
NA TRBJ2-5 TRBV6-6 NA CASSRGSQETQYF TGTGCCAGCAGTAGGGGCAGCCAAGAGACCCAGTACTTC
NA TRBJ1-1 TRBV6-1 NA CASSEGSTGRTEAFF TGTGCCAGCAGTGAAGGGAGTACAGGGCGCACTGAAGCTTTCTTT
NA TRBJ1-6 TRBV3-1/TRBV3-2 NA CASSQGSGEGSPLHF TGTGCCAGCAGCCAAGGATCGGGGGAAGGCTCACCCCTCCACTTT
NA TRBJ2-5 TRBV27 TRBD2 CASSLSWRGVQETQYF TGTGCCAGCAGTTTATCTTGGCGGGGGGTCCAAGAGACCCAGTACTTC
NA TRBJ2-1 TRBV19 TRBD2 CASSRTSGGYNEQFF TGTGCCAGCTCCCGGACTAGCGGGGGGTACAATGAGCAGTTCTTC
NA TRBJ2-2 TRBV5-1 TRBD2 CASSPPPSFGTSGGTGELFF TGCGCCAGCAGCCCACCTCCCTCCTTTGGGACTAGCGGGGGCACCGGGGAGCTGTTTTTT
NA TRBJ2-1 TRBV18 NA CASSLGQISYNEQFF TGTGCCAGCTCACTCGGACAGATCTCCTACAATGAGCAGTTCTTC
NA TRBJ1-5 TRBV6-5 NA CASSYGAPRGNQPQHF TGTGCCAGCAGTTACGGGGCCCCTCGAGGCAATCAGCCCCAGCATTTT
NA TRBJ2-5 TRBV6-2/TRBV6-3 TRBD2 CASSLGLAVQETQYF TGTGCCAGCAGCCTCGGACTAGCGGTCCAAGAGACCCAGTACTTC
NA TRBJ1-1 TRBV7-3 NA CASSTAGGNTEAFF TGTGCCAGCAGTACCGCAGGAGGTAACACTGAAGCTTTCTTT
NA TRBJ1-4 TRBV6-5 NA CASRPTGWNEKLFF TGTGCCAGCAGACCAACAGGATGGAATGAAAAACTGTTTTTT
NA TRBJ2-3 TRBV5-6 NA CASSPVGTDTQYF TGTGCCAGCAGCCCGGTGGGCACAGATACGCAGTATTTT
few TRBJ1-1 TRBV5-1 NA CASSLLASTNTEAFF TGCGCCAGCAGCTTATTGGCCTCAACGAACACTGAAGCTTTCTTT
NA TRBJ2-3 TRBV11-2 TRBD2 CASSFLGGDTQYF TGTGCCAGCAGCTTCCTCGGGGGGGATACGCAGTATTTT
NA TRBJ1-6 TRBV7-3 TRBD1 CASSIGQGGNSPLHF TGTGCCAGCAGCATCGGACAGGGCGGAAATTCACCCCTCCACTTT
NA TRBJ2-1 TRBV7-2 TRBD1 CASSSDRGNEQFF TGTGCCAGCAGTTCCGACAGGGGCAATGAGCAGTTCTTC
NA TRBJ1-6 TRBV2 TRBD1 CASSALDREKLPPLHF TGTGCCAGCAGTGCCCTGGACAGGGAGAAATTGCCACCCCTCCACTTT
NA TRBJ1-2 TRBV7-9 NA CASSLGVGYGYTF TGTGCCAGCAGCTTAGGTGTCGGCTATGGCTACACCTTC
NA TRBJ2-5 TRBV9 TRBD1 CASSPRDRKETQYF TGTGCCAGCAGCCCAAGGGACAGGAAAGAGACCCAGTACTTC
NA TRBJ2-7 TRBV19 TRBD1 CATRDRATMEQYF TGTGCCACCAGGGACAGGGCAACCATGGAGCAGTACTTC
NA TRBJ2-1 TRBV5-1 NA CASSLVPERYNEQFF TGCGCCAGCAGCTTGGTTCCAGAGAGGTACAATGAGCAGTTCTTC
once TRBJ2-1 TRBV6-4 TRBD1 CASSAGQGYEQFF TGTGCCAGCAGTGCGGGACAGGGGTATGAGCAGTTCTTC
NA TRBJ2-2 TRBV6-2/TRBV6-3 TRBD1 CASSYRGTGTGGELFF TGTGCCAGCAGTTACCGCGGGACAGGGACCGGCGGGGAGCTGTTTTTT
once TRBJ2-2 TRBV19 NA CASSPRTEGTGELFF TGTGCCAGTAGTCCTAGGACAGAGGGGACCGGGGAGCTGTTTTTT
NA TRBJ2-3 TRBV5-4 NA CASSLSLESTDTQYF TGTGCCAGCAGCTTGTCACTAGAAAGCACAGATACGCAGTATTTT
once TRBJ1-2 TRBV12-3/TRBV12-4 TRBD1 CASRPGTVSGYTF TGTGCCAGCAGACCCGGGACAGTTTCTGGCTACACCTTC
NA TRBJ1-1 TRBV7-3 NA CASSLGQMNTEAFF TGTGCCAGCAGCCTGGGGCAGATGAACACTGAAGCTTTCTTT
NA TRBJ1-6 TRBV9 NA CASSALEGSSPLHF TGTGCCAGCAGCGCCCTGGAGGGTAGTTCACCCCTCCACTTT
NA TRBJ2-2 TRBV5-1 NA CASNSQNTGELFF TGCGCCAGCAATTCACAGAACACCGGGGAGCTGTTTTTT
NA TRBJ1-1 TRBV19 NA CASARVGGLPLNTEAFF TGTGCCAGTGCCCGAGTTGGGGGCTTACCTTTGAACACTGAAGCTTTCTTT
NA TRBJ2-1 TRBV3-1/TRBV3-2 NA CASSQFNTGNYNEQFF TGTGCCAGCAGCCAATTTAATACAGGGAATTACAATGAGCAGTTCTTC